These 28 T cell receptor beta chains were sequenced from one sample in a study of cytomegalovirus exposure and HLA in healthy donors. With 60 Vbeta and 13 Jbeta primers, the PCR was carried out. The method was immunoSEQ multiplex PCR; TCRdb's version includes in-frame clones alone and lacks a portion of them. The sample consists of roughly 110,000 clones, about 76% of them appearing once. Sequencing was performed on PBMCs. The receptors stem from a young man in good health and CMV-seropositive.

The sample holds a few counts of this clone. The CDR3 nucleotides read TGTGCCAGCAGCCAAGAAGCCAACACGGGACTCTCGGGCGGTGGCTACACCTTC. This gives the protein CASSQEANTGLSGGGYTF. The rearrangement uses TRBV4-2 and TRBJ1-2; maybe TRBD1 (5 bases). Trimming took 0 bases from V and 7 from J, leaving 24 bases between them. This CDR3 is built from 18 residues. CDR1 and CDR2 (germline): LGHNA, YNFKEQ.

The chain employs TRBV4-2 and TRBJ1-4; a possible D gene is TRBD1 (5 bases). The CDR3 covers 16 residues. Deletions cut 2 bases from V and 0 bases from J, with 10 bases between. CDR1 is LGHNA, CDR2 YNFKEQ, per germline. The CDR3 region is CASSQLGAATNEKLFF. CDR3 coding DNA: TGTGCCAGCAGCCAACTAGGGGCAGCAACTAATGAAAAACTGTTTTTT.

The CDR3 DNA follows: TGCGCCAGCAGCGGCCGGGACAGGGGCCTCTACGAGCAGTACTTC. It specifies CASSGRDRGLYEQYF. The chain is built from TRBV5-1 and TRBJ2-7; 10 bases are shared with TRBD1. Trimming removed 4 bases from V and 3 bases from J; junction bases left unmatched: 7. The V gene's germline CDR1 is SGHRS and CDR2 YFSETQ. The CDR3 sequence is 15 residues long.

This rearrangement joins TRBV10-1 to TRBJ1-6; 7 bases are shared with TRBD1. Germline V gene data show CDR1 as WNHNN and CDR2 as SYGVQD (reference sequence). The CDR3 covers 13 residues. Germline trimming cut 2 bases from V and 14 bases from J; bases unmatched to any gene: 6. The CDR3 reads CASSEDRVGALHF. CDR3 nucleotides: TGCGCCAGCAGTGAGGACAGGGTAGGGGCCCTCCACTTT.

V is TRBV28 and J is TRBJ1-1; 7 nucleotides line up with TRBD1. Trimming cost V 8 bases and J 5 bases; bases outside gene matches: 20. CDR1 is MDHEN and CDR2 is SYDVKM in the germline V gene. There are 17 residues in the CDR3. CDR3 protein: CASLLPMGQGGWTEAFF. CDR3 DNA sequence: TGTGCCAGCCTGCTTCCTATGGGTCAGGGGGGCTGGACTGAAGCTTTCTTT.

The chain carries TRBV2 and TRBJ2-2; a possible D gene is TRBD1 (6 bases). The length of the CDR3 is 14 residues. Germline values: CDR1 SNHLY, CDR2 FYNNEI. Deletions cut 5 bases from V and 2 bases from J, with 9 bases between. CDR3 amino acids: CASSRTANTGELFF. DNA of the CDR3: TGTGCCAGCAGTCGGACAGCCAACACCGGGGAGCTGTTTTTT.

The CDR3 nucleotides read TGTGCCAGCAGCCCCCGGGCGGGGGGTCAGGAGACCCAGTACTTC. As protein: CASSPRAGGQETQYF. V is TRBV7-2 and J is TRBJ2-5, with TRBD2 matching over 8 bases. Losses at the gene ends were 5 bases for V and 5 bases for J; bases not matched to a gene: 10. Germline loops: CDR1 SGHTA, CDR2 FQGNSA. The CDR3 is made up of 15 amino acids. Full variable domain (outside the CDR3, taken from reference TRBV7-2 and TRBJ2-5): GAGVSQSPSNKVTEKGKDVELRCDPISGHTALYWYRQSLGQGLEFLIYFQGNSAPDKSGLPSDRFSAERTGGSVSTLTIQRTQQEDSAVYLCASSPRAGGQETQYFGPGTRLLVL.

The CDR3 bases are TGCGCCAGCAGCCAAGGGGCCGGACTAGCGGGGGAGGAGACCCAGTACTTC. Protein: CASSQGAGLAGEETQYF. V usage is TRBV4-1 and J usage is TRBJ2-5; 13 bases agree with TRBD2. CDR1 and CDR2 (germline): MGHRA, YSYEKL. The J segment lost 5 bases and the V segment lost 1 base, leaving 7 bases of the junction unmatched. The CDR3 is 17 amino acids.

The rearrangement uses TRBV4-3 and TRBJ1-4; the D gene is possibly TRBD1 (5 bases). CDR1 and CDR2 from the germline V gene are LGHNA and YSLEER. This CDR3 is 19 amino acids long. Trimming pared 0 bases from V and 0 bases from J, leaving 17 bases between. The CDR3 loop reads CASSQDQAGVASTNEKLFF. CDR3 bases: TGCGCCAGCAGCCAAGATCAAGCGGGGGTGGCCTCAACTAATGAAAAACTGTTTTTT.

The chain is built from TRBV5-6 and TRBJ1-6, with D possibly matching TRBD1 (5 bases). CDR3 size: 16 residues. The germline V gene encodes CDR1 SGHDT and CDR2 YYEEEE. V lost 0 bases, J lost 4 bases, and 11 bases lay in between. CDR3 sequence reads: CASSLDRWAYNSPLHF. CDR3 coding DNA: TGTGCCAGCAGCTTGGACAGGTGGGCGTATAATTCACCCCTCCACTTT. The entire variable domain, with the rest obtained from reference TRBV5-6 and TRBJ1-6, is as follows: DAGVTQSPTHLIKTRGQQVTLRCSPKSGHDTVSWYQQALGQGPQFIFQYYEEEERQRGNFPDRFSGHQFPNYSSELNVNALLLGDSALYLCASSLDRWAYNSPLHFGNGTRLTVT.

This clone occurred a few times. The chain recombines TRBV4-2 with TRBJ1-2; D perhaps matches TRBD1 (5 bases). This CDR3 is 15 amino acids long. V lost 4 bases and J lost 2, with 14 bases in between. From germline, CDR1 is LGHNA and CDR2 YNFKEQ. The CDR3: CASSLVPDTNYGYTF. CDR3 sequence (DNA): TGTGCCAGCAGCCTGGTTCCGGACACCAACTATGGCTACACCTTC.

The V gene is TRBV7-9, the J gene TRBJ2-5, with D maybe TRBD1 (5 bases). With 4 bases removed from V and 1 base from J, the gap between germline ends came to 10 bases. Germline V gene data show CDR1 as SEHNR and CDR2 as FQNEAQ (reference sequence). CDR3 length equals 14 residues. The CDR3 here is CASSSTRGQETQYF. The DNA of the CDR3 is TGTGCCAGCAGCTCCACAAGGGGCCAAGAGACCCAGTACTTC.

This clone has a handful of counts. V usage is TRBV19 and J usage is TRBJ1-5; the D is unclear. Germline lookup yields CDR1 LNHDA and CDR2 SQIVND (reference sequence). The CDR3 has 14 amino acids. The germline V and J ends were trimmed by 3 bases and 5 bases, with 11 bases remaining between them. The CDR3 here is CASSMEAADQPQHF. The CDR3 DNA follows: TGTGCCAGTAGTATGGAGGCAGCAGATCAGCCCCAGCATTTT.

On this clone: The same CDR3 arises from other DNA sequences in this sample as well. The rearrangement joins TRBV19 to TRBJ2-2; D may be TRBD1 (6 bases). V lost 3 bases, J lost 1 base, and 9 bases lay in between. The CDR3 extends over 15 amino acids. From germline, CDR1 is LNHDA and CDR2 SQIVND (reference sequence). The CDR3 reads CASSIQQGNTGELFF. The CDR3 DNA is TGTGCCAGTAGTATTCAACAGGGGAACACCGGGGAGCTGTTTTTT. Variable domain in full (rest from reference TRBV19 and TRBJ2-2): DGGITQSPKYLFRKEGQNVTLSCEQNLNHDAMYWYRQDPGQGLRLIYYSQIVNDFQKGDIAEGYSVSREKKESFPLTVTSAQKNPTAFYLCASSIQQGNTGELFFGEGSRLTVL.

The chain carries TRBV2 and TRBJ2-1, with D perhaps matching TRBD1 (5 bases). Per germline, CDR1 SNHLY and CDR2 FYNNEI. The V end was cut by 8 bases, the J end by 14 bases, with 25 bases between. The CDR3 totals 14 residues. This chain's CDR3 is CASSKSDRFRSKFF. CDR3 DNA: TGTGCCAGCTCTAAAAGTGACAGATTCCGGTCCAAGTTCTTC.

This sequence joins TRBV11-2 and TRBJ2-1; a possible D gene is TRBD2 (6 bases). The CDR3 spans 16 residues. Germline V gene lookup returns CDR1 SGHAT and CDR2 FQNNGV. V lost 3 bases to trimming and J lost 3 bases, with 15 bases between them. The DNA for the CDR3 is TGTGCCAGCAGCTTTAGACGACTAGGCAACTACAATGAGCAGTTCTTC. This gives the protein CASSFRRLGNYNEQFF.

The genes are TRBV28 and TRBJ2-1; 15 bases are a match to TRBD2. The V gene end was trimmed by 5 bases and the J gene end by 5 bases; junction bases not matched to a gene: 7. Germline CDR1 reads MDHEN; CDR2 reads SYDVKM. This CDR3 is built from 17 residues. CDR3 protein: CASSSRTSGGDNNEQFF. The CDR3 region has the DNA TGTGCCAGCAGTAGCCGGACTAGCGGGGGGGATAACAATGAGCAGTTCTTC. The whole variable domain, remainder taken from reference TRBV28 and TRBJ2-1, is DVKVTQSSRYLVKRTGEKVFLECVQDMDHENMFWYRQDPGLGLRLIYFSYDVKMKEKGDIPEGYSVSREKKERFSLILESASTNQTSMYLCASSSRTSGGDNNEQFFGPGTRLTVL.

The J gene is TRBJ1-2, the V gene TRBV4-3, with 10 bases that match TRBD1. Germline V gene data show CDR1 as LGHNA and CDR2 as YSLEER. The CDR3 is made up of 15 amino acids. V shed 0 bases and J 3 bases; nucleotides not matched to a gene: 1. The CDR3 bases are TGCGCCAGCAGCCAAGATGACAGGGGGCACTATGGCTACACCTTC. This translates into CASSQDDRGHYGYTF.

The gene calls are TRBV15 and TRBJ2-5, with TRBD2 as a possible D gene (6 bases). The V and J ends lost 0 bases and 2 bases respectively, with 13 bases between them. Per the germline V gene, CDR1 is LNHNV and CDR2 is YYDKDF (reference sequence). CDR3 length: 16 amino acids. In DNA form, the CDR3 reads TGTGCCACCAGCAGAGACTCACCCGGGACTCAAGAGACCCAGTACTTC. Protein: CATSRDSPGTQETQYF.

This clone showed up just a few times. The chain carries TRBV5-1 and TRBJ2-5, with a weak D call TRBD2 (6 bases). The V end lost 1 base, the J end lost 4 bases, and 20 bases lay between the germline ends. The germline V gene has CDR1 SGHRS and CDR2 YFSETQ. The CDR3 totals 17 residues. The CDR3 DNA is TGCGCCAGCAGCTTGTCCTCCTCGGGAGAGTCAGCAGAGACCCAGTACTTC. Translation: CASSLSSSGESAETQYF. The variable domain in full, completed from reference TRBV5-1 and TRBJ2-5, reads KAGVTQTPRYLIKTRGQQVTLSCSPISGHRSVSWYQQTPGQGLQFLFEYFSETQRNKGNFPGRFSGRQFSNSRSEMNVSTLELGDSALYLCASSLSSSGESAETQYFGPGTRLLVL.

This clone was seen only once. The genes are TRBV6-5 and TRBJ2-7; 11 bases map to TRBD1. This CDR3 has 15 residues. V trimming: 1 base; J trimming: 6 bases; junction bases outside the gene matches: 5. From germline, CDR1 is MNHEY and CDR2 SVGAGI. The DNA of the CDR3 is TGTGCCAGCAGTTACTTGGACAGGGGGCGACCCGAGCAGTACTTC. It encodes CASSYLDRGRPEQYF.

The chain employs TRBV7-8 and TRBJ2-1; the match to TRBD1 covers 8 bases. V gave up 4 bases and J gave up 2 bases; unmatched junction bases: 4. This CDR3 comprises 15 residues. Germline V CDR1 and CDR2: SGHVS, FQNEAQ. CDR3 loop: CASSSKQGAYNEQFF. In nucleotides, the CDR3 is TGTGCCAGCAGCTCAAAACAGGGGGCCTACAATGAGCAGTTCTTC.

This chain's CDR3 is CASSSIFTGRASGNTIYF. The CDR3 DNA sequence: TGTGCCAGCAGCTCCATATTCACAGGGAGGGCCTCTGGAAACACCATATATTTT. J is TRBJ1-3 and V is TRBV5-6; perhaps TRBD1 as D (6 bases). The germline gives CDR1 SGHDT, CDR2 YYEEEE. The CDR3 consists of 18 residues. V lost 3 bases to trimming and J lost 0 bases, with 19 bases between them. Combining the CDR3 with reference TRBV5-6 and TRBJ1-3 gives the whole variable domain DAGVTQSPTHLIKTRGQQVTLRCSPKSGHDTVSWYQQALGQGPQFIFQYYEEEERQRGNFPDRFSGHQFPNYSSELNVNALLLGDSALYLCASSSIFTGRASGNTIYFGEGSWLTVV.

The V gene is TRBV7-6, the J gene TRBJ2-7; TRBD1 agrees at 8 bases. After removal of 1 base from V and 5 bases from J, the junction contained 13 bases not matched to a gene. The germline V gene encodes CDR1 SGHVS and CDR2 FNYEAQ. This CDR3 region has 17 residues. This chain's CDR3 is CASSLGGLGQALNEQYF. CDR3 DNA: TGTGCCAGCAGCTTAGGGGGTCTGGGACAGGCGCTTAACGAGCAGTACTTC.

In its sample, this clone was seen once. Relative to the germline gene, one junction end is altered; a read error may explain this. The rearrangement links TRBV7-9 to TRBJ1-5; tentatively, D is TRBD1 (5 bases). This CDR3 is built from 14 residues. CDR1 SEHNR and CDR2 FQNEAQ come from the germline V gene (reference sequence). DNA for the CDR3: TGTTCCAGCAGCTTAGTTGGGGAGGGGCAGCCCCAGCATTTT. Amino acids: CSSSLVGEGQPQHF.

The V gene is TRBV5-6, the J gene TRBJ2-7; D is perhaps TRBD2 (6 bases). The CDR3 sequence is 14 residues long. From germline, CDR1 is SGHDT and CDR2 YYEEEE. The germline V and J ends were trimmed by 1 base and 2 bases, with 10 bases remaining between them. CDR3 coding DNA: TGTGCCAGCAGCTTGTTTGGCGGGACCTACGAGCAGTACTTC. The encoded protein is CASSLFGGTYEQYF.

This clone was observed a few times. Other DNA sequences within the sample encode an identical CDR3. The J gene is TRBJ1-4, the V gene TRBV7-6; D might be TRBD1 (5 bases). CDR1 is SGHVS and CDR2 is FNYEAQ in the germline V gene. V gave up 1 base and J gave up 4 bases, with 10 bases separating them. This CDR3 is built from 15 residues. Here the CDR3 DNA reads TGTGCCAGCAGCTTAGGTGGCCAGGGTAATGAAAAACTGTTTTTT. It specifies CASSLGGQGNEKLFF.

V gene TRBV5-1 combines with J gene TRBJ2-3; weak D call: TRBD2 (6 bases). The CDR3 covers 15 residues. V gave up 3 bases and J gave up 3 bases, with 14 bases separating them. The germline gives CDR1 SGHRS, CDR2 YFSETQ. DNA for the CDR3: TGCGCCAGCAGCTCCTCGGGGGTGGGGACAGATACGCAGTATTTT. Protein: CASSSSGVGTDTQYF.